These T cell receptor beta chains were read from a single sample in a study of cytomegalovirus exposure and HLA in healthy donors. Repertoires were generated with immunoSEQ multiplex PCR, while TCRdb's copy carries only in-frame clones and drops some. Its clone listing holds 60,000 to 100,000 clones. The sample was PBMCs. The receptors originated from a man younger than 45 in good health and CMV-seronegative. CDR3s include the opening cysteine and the closing phenylalanine or tryptophan. D genes are given only for firm matches.

J gene: TRBJ1-4
D gene: NA
V gene: TRBV5-1
CDR3 DNA: TGCGCCAGCAGCTTGGAGGGGTTCGGGGAAAAACTGTTTTTT
CDR3 protein: CASSLEGFGEKLFF

J gene: TRBJ1-4
D gene: NA
V gene: TRBV14
CDR3 DNA: TGTGCCAGCAGCCAAGACTACCGGACAGTCCCACTGTTTTTT
CDR3 protein: CASSQDYRTVPLFF

J gene: TRBJ1-1
D gene: NA
V gene: TRBV23-1
CDR3 DNA: TGCGCCAGCAGTCAACCCGAGGGCTACACTGAAGCTTTCTTT
CDR3 protein: CASSQPEGYTEAFF

J gene: TRBJ1-5
D gene: NA
V gene: TRBV18
CDR3 DNA: TGTGCCAGCTCACCGGGCCAGGGACTCAATCAACCCCAGCATTTT
CDR3 protein: CASSPGQGLNQPQHF

J gene: TRBJ1-5
D gene: TRBD1
V gene: TRBV6-1
CDR3 DNA: TGTGCCAGCAGTCCGGGACAGGGCAATCAGCCCCAGCATTTT
CDR3 protein: CASSPGQGNQPQHF

J gene: TRBJ1-1
D gene: NA
V gene: TRBV5-4
CDR3 DNA: TGTGCCAGTTTGGCAGACACTGAAGCTTTCTTT
CDR3 protein: CASLADTEAFF

J gene: TRBJ1-5
D gene: TRBD1
V gene: TRBV5-1
CDR3 DNA: TGCGCCAGCAGCTTGGGGACAGGGGTAGGTCAGCCCCAGCATTTT
CDR3 protein: CASSLGTGVGQPQHF

J gene: TRBJ2-1
D gene: NA
V gene: TRBV18
CDR3 DNA: TGTGCCAGCTCACCACCCAGCTACAATGAGCAGTTCTTC
CDR3 protein: CASSPPSYNEQFF

J gene: TRBJ1-4
D gene: NA
V gene: TRBV14
CDR3 DNA: TGTGCCAGCAGCCAAGATATATCGGGTCTTATGTTTTTT
CDR3 protein: CASSQDISGLMFF

J gene: TRBJ2-5
D gene: NA
V gene: TRBV18
CDR3 DNA: TGTGCCAGCTCACTCGCGGGGGCCATGCAAGAGACCCAGTACTTC
CDR3 protein: CASSLAGAMQETQYF

J gene: TRBJ2-7
D gene: TRBD1
V gene: TRBV6-1
CDR3 DNA: TGTGCCAGCAGCCGGGACAGGGTCGAGCAGTACTTC
CDR3 protein: CASSRDRVEQYF

J gene: TRBJ2-7
D gene: TRBD2
V gene: TRBV6-1
CDR3 DNA: TGTGCCAGCAGTGAAGGGTTAGCGGGAGGGGGGTACGAGCAGTACTTC
CDR3 protein: CASSEGLAGGGYEQYF

J gene: TRBJ1-2
D gene: NA
V gene: TRBV29-1
CDR3 DNA: TGCAGCGTTGGAGGGCGGCTCGGCGACAACTATGGCTACACCTTC
CDR3 protein: CSVGGRLGDNYGYTF

J gene: TRBJ2-7
D gene: TRBD1
V gene: TRBV15
CDR3 DNA: TGTGCCACCAGCAGGCAGGACAGGGGACCCTACGAGCAGTACTTC
CDR3 protein: CATSRQDRGPYEQYF

J gene: TRBJ2-7
D gene: NA
V gene: TRBV5-1
CDR3 DNA: TGCGCCAGCAGCATAAGACAGGGAGGCGAGCAGTACTTC
CDR3 protein: CASSIRQGGEQYF

J gene: TRBJ2-1
D gene: NA
V gene: TRBV9
CDR3 DNA: TGTGCCAGCAGCGTAGTGTCGGGAAAATACAATGAGCAGTTCTTC
CDR3 protein: CASSVVSGKYNEQFF

J gene: TRBJ1-2
D gene: NA
V gene: TRBV11-2
CDR3 DNA: TGTGCCAGCAGCCCCAATATAAGGGGGTTGGGTGTTGGCTACACCTTC
CDR3 protein: CASSPNIRGLGVGYTF

J gene: TRBJ1-1
D gene: NA
V gene: TRBV5-1
CDR3 DNA: TGCGCCAGCAGCTTGTTGGGCAGGGGTAGCTACACTGAAGCTTTCTTT
CDR3 protein: CASSLLGRGSYTEAFF

J gene: TRBJ1-2
D gene: NA
V gene: TRBV5-4
CDR3 DNA: TGTGCCAGCGTTAACACAGGGACCTATGGCTACACCTTC
CDR3 protein: CASVNTGTYGYTF

J gene: TRBJ1-2
D gene: NA
V gene: TRBV7-2
CDR3 DNA: TGTGCCAGCAGCTTCCGAGTAACTAACTATGGCTACACCTTC
CDR3 protein: CASSFRVTNYGYTF

J gene: TRBJ1-5
D gene: NA
V gene: TRBV19
CDR3 DNA: TGTGCCAGTAGTATAGGAGGGCAGATCGGGCAGCCCCAGCATTTT
CDR3 protein: CASSIGGQIGQPQHF

J gene: TRBJ1-1
D gene: NA
V gene: TRBV2
CDR3 DNA: TGTGCCAGCAGTGTCGCGGGGGCGGCCACTGAAGCTTTCTTT
CDR3 protein: CASSVAGAATEAFF

J gene: TRBJ2-3
D gene: TRBD2
V gene: TRBV19
CDR3 DNA: TGTGCCAGTAGTATTGGGGAGGGTACGCAGTATTTT
CDR3 protein: CASSIGEGTQYF

J gene: TRBJ2-2
D gene: NA
V gene: TRBV6-1
CDR3 DNA: TGTGCCAGCAGTTTTAGGGACTCTCCCGGGGAGCTGTTTTTT
CDR3 protein: CASSFRDSPGELFF